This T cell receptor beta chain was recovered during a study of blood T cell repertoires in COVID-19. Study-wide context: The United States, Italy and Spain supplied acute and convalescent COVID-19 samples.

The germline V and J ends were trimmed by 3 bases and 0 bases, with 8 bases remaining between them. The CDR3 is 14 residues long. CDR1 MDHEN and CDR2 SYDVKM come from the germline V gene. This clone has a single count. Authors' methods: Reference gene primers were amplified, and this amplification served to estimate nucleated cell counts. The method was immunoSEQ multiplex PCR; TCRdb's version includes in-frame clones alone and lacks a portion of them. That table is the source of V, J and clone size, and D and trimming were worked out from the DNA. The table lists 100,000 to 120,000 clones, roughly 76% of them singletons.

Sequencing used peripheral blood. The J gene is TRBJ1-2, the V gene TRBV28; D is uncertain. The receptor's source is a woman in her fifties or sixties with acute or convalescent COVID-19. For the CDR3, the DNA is TGTGCCAGCAGTTTGGGCAGGACTAACTATGGCTACACCTTC. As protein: CASSLGRTNYGYTF.